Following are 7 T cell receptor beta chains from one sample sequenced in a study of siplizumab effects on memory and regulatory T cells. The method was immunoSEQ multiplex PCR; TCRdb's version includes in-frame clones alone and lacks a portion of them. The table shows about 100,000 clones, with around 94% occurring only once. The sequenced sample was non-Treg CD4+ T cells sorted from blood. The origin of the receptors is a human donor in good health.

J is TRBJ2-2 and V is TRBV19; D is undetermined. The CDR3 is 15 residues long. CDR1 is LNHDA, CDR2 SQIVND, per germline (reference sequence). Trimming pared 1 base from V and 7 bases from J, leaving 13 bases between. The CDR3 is CASSIAPRGGGELFF. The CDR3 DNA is TGTGCCAGTAGTATAGCCCCCCGAGGTGGCGGGGAGCTGTTTTTT.

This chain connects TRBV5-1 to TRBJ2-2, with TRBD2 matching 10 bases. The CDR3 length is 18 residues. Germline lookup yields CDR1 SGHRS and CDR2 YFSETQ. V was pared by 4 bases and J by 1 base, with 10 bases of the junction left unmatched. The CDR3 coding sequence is TGCGCCAGCAGCGCCTTGGGCTCTAGCGGGGGGAACACCGGGGAGCTGTTTTTT. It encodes CASSALGSSGGNTGELFF. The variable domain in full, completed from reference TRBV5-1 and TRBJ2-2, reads KAGVTQTPRYLIKTRGQQVTLSCSPISGHRSVSWYQQTPGQGLQFLFEYFSETQRNKGNFPGRFSGRQFSNSRSEMNVSTLELGDSALYLCASSALGSSGGNTGELFFGEGSRLTVL.

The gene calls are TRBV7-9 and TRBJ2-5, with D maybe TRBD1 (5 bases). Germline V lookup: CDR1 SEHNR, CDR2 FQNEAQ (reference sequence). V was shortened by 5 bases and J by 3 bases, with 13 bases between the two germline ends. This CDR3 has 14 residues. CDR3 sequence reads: CASSPGQGKETQYF. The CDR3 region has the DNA TGTGCCAGCAGCCCCGGTCAGGGTAAAGAGACCCAGTACTTC. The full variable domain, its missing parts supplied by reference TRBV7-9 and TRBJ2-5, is DTGVSQNPRHKITKRGQNVTFRCDPISEHNRLYWYRQTLGQGPEFLTYFQNEAQLEKSRLLSDRFSAERPKGSFSTLEIQRTEQGDSAMYLCASSPGQGKETQYFGPGTRLLVL.

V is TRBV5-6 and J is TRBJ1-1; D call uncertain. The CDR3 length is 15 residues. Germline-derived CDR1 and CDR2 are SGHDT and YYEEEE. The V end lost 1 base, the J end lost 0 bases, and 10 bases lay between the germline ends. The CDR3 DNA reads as TGTGCCAGCAGCTTGACCACGATCATGAACACTGAAGCTTTCTTT. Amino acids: CASSLTTIMNTEAFF.

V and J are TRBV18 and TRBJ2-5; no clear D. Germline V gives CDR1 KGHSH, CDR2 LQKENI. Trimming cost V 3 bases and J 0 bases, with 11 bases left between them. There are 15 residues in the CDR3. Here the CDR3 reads CASSPFVRHQETQYF. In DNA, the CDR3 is TGTGCCAGCTCACCGTTCGTTCGACACCAAGAGACCCAGTACTTC.

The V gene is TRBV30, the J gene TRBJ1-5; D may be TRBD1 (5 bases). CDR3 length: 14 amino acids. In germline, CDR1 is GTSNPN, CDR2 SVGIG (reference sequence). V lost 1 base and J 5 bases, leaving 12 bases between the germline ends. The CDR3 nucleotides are TGTGCCTGGAGTGGCTATAGCAGGGATCAGCCCCAGCATTTT. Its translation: CAWSGYSRDQPQHF.

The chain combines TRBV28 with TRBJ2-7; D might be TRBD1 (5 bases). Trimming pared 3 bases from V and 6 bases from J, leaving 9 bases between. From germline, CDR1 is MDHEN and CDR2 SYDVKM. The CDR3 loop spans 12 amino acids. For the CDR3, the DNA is TGTGCCAGCAGTTTGCTAGGGGCCGAGCAGTACTTC. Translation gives CASSLLGAEQYF.